Each of the 20 T cell receptor beta chains below was sequenced from the same sample in a study of T cell changes during pregnancy in multiple sclerosis. Repertoires were generated with immunoSEQ multiplex PCR, while TCRdb's copy carries only in-frame clones and drops some. The sample consists of about 52,000 clones, 85% to 95% of them appearing once. Sequencing was performed on CD4+ T cells from peripheral blood mononuclear cells, taken in the third trimester of pregnancy. Every receptor here comes from a female donor with multiple sclerosis, enrolled in a pregnancy study.

The chain links TRBV5-1 to TRBJ2-1, with TRBD2 as a possible D gene (7 bases). This CDR3 has 15 amino acids. From germline, CDR1 is SGHRS and CDR2 YFSETQ. V dropped 4 bases and J dropped 0 bases, with 11 bases sitting between them. The CDR3 DNA sequence: TGCGCCAGCAGCGAGGGGGGGAGCTCCTACAATGAGCAGTTCTTC. Translation: CASSEGGSSYNEQFF.

The sample holds a few counts of this clone. CDR3 nucleotides: TGTGCCAGCAGCTTTTCCTCGGGTAGCGGTTCCTACGAGCAGTACTTC. Protein sequence: CASSFSSGSGSYEQYF. The chain carries TRBV11-1 and TRBJ2-7; weak D call: TRBD2 (6 bases). V lost 3 bases and J lost 1, with 16 bases in between. The CDR3 runs to 16 residues. The germline V gene has CDR1 SGHAT and CDR2 FQDESV (reference sequence).

This chain links TRBV9 with TRBJ2-2; D perhaps matches TRBD1 (6 bases). The germline V gene has CDR1 SGDLS and CDR2 YYNGEE. This CDR3 has 16 amino acids. Between the trimmed V and J ends, which lost 2 bases and 0 bases, there was a span of 11 bases. CDR3 amino acids: CASSVSGTPNTGELFF. The CDR3 DNA is TGTGCCAGCAGCGTCTCCGGGACACCGAACACCGGGGAGCTGTTTTTT. Full variable domain (outside the CDR3, taken from reference TRBV9 and TRBJ2-2): DSGVTQTPKHLITATGQRVTLRCSPRSGDLSVYWYQQSLDQGLQFLIQYYNGEERAKGNILERFSAQQFPDLHSELNLSSLELGDSALYFCASSVSGTPNTGELFFGEGSRLTVL.

CDR3 residues: CSVDGQGSYEQYF. Written as DNA, the CDR3 is TGCAGCGTTGACGGACAGGGCTCCTACGAGCAGTACTTC. The V call is TRBV29-1, the J call TRBJ2-7; 8 bases line up with TRBD1. From germline, CDR1 is SQVTM and CDR2 ANQGSEA. With 3 bases clipped from V and 0 bases from J, the junction kept 1 base outside the gene matches. The CDR3 sequence is 13 residues long.

This sequence joins TRBV10-3 and TRBJ1-3; a possible D gene is TRBD1 (6 bases). The CDR3 is 14 amino acids. The germline CDR1 and CDR2 sequences are ENHRY and SYGVKD. Trimming shortened V by 7 bases and J by 0 bases, and 10 bases separated the two germline ends. The CDR3 nucleotides read TGTGCCATCAAGGACAGCCTCTCTGGAAACACCATATATTTT. Its protein product is CAIKDSLSGNTIYF.

CDR3: CASSWTGGNQPQHF. The DNA for the CDR3 is TGTGCCAGTAGTTGGACAGGGGGTAATCAGCCCCAGCATTTT. V and J are TRBV19 and TRBJ1-5; 10 bases match TRBD1. The V gene end was trimmed by 5 bases and the J gene end by 4 bases; junction bases not matched to a gene: 2. The germline V gene encodes CDR1 LNHDA and CDR2 SQIVND (reference sequence). The CDR3 length is 14 residues.

CDR3 protein: CSVQANTEAFF. In nucleotides, the CDR3 is TGCAGCGTTCAAGCTAACACTGAAGCTTTCTTT. The chain joins TRBV29-1 to TRBJ1-1, with D unresolved. The CDR3 runs to 11 residues. V lost 5 bases and J lost 2, with 6 bases in between. Germline V gives CDR1 SQVTM, CDR2 ANQGSEA.

The V and J genes are TRBV27 and TRBJ1-4; a weak D match, TRBD1 (5 bases). V shed 6 bases and J shed 2 bases, with 31 bases lying between them. CDR3 length: 21 residues. Germline CDR1 reads MNHEY; CDR2 reads SMNVEV (reference sequence). CDR3 sequence: CASSPNKWGEGGRATNEKLFF. The CDR3 coding sequence is TGTGCCAGCAGCCCAAACAAGTGGGGGGAAGGCGGACGGGCGACTAATGAAAAACTGTTTTTT.

The chain recombines TRBV5-1 with TRBJ1-1; D gene ambiguous. Germline CDR1 and CDR2: SGHRS and YFSETQ. Deletions cut 9 bases from V and 4 bases from J, with 19 bases between. CDR3 length equals 14 residues. CDR3 nucleotides: TGCGCCACCACGCCCGGACTTGGCGGCACTGAAGCTTTCTTT. This gives the protein CATTPGLGGTEAFF.

This clone was seen once. The V call is TRBV5-5, the J call TRBJ1-2, with D hard to call. V dropped 0 bases and J dropped 0 bases, with 9 bases sitting between them. The CDR3 runs 15 residues. Germline V lookup: CDR1 SGHKS, CDR2 YYEKEE (reference sequence). The CDR3 DNA reads TGTGCCAGCAGCTTGGTCACCGCGACTAACTATGGCTACACCTTC. As protein: CASSLVTATNYGYTF. Using reference TRBV5-5 and TRBJ1-2 for the parts outside the CDR3, the full variable domain is DAGVTQSPTHLIKTRGQQVTLRCSPISGHKSVSWYQQVLGQGPQFIFQYYEKEERGRGNFPDRFSARQFPNYSSELNVNALLLGDSALYLCASSLVTATNYGYTFGSGTRLTVV.

This chain uses TRBV13 with TRBJ1-6; 8 nucleotides agree with TRBD1. The CDR3 length is 15 residues. Germline assignment: CDR1 PRHDT and CDR2 FYEKMQ (reference sequence). Germline trimming cut 0 bases from V and 10 bases from J; bases unmatched to any gene: 5. The CDR3, as DNA: TGTGCCAGCAGCTTAGGGACAGGGGTTGGATCACCCCTCCACTTT. It translates to CASSLGTGVGSPLHF.

The chain uses TRBV6-1 and TRBJ2-2; tentatively, D is TRBD2 (6 bases). With 4 bases removed from V and 4 bases from J, the gap between germline ends came to 13 bases. The length of the CDR3 is 15 residues. CDR1 MNHNS and CDR2 SASEGT come from the germline V gene. In nucleotides, the CDR3 is TGTGCCAGCAGTGCTTCGGACGGGGGCACCGGGGAGCTGTTTTTT. Its translation is CASSASDGGTGELFF.

The rearrangement joins TRBV7-6 to TRBJ2-1; TRBD2 agrees at 14 bases. This CDR3 comprises 16 residues. Germline trimming cut 6 bases from V and 6 bases from J; bases unmatched to any gene: 7. Germline loops: CDR1 SGHVS, CDR2 FNYEAQ. CDR3 amino acids: CASRRLAGGPVNEQFF. In nucleotides, the CDR3 is TGTGCCAGCAGACGACTAGCGGGGGGGCCGGTCAATGAGCAGTTCTTC.

In its sample, this clone was seen once. One end of the junction does not line up with germline, which may come from a read error. The gene calls are TRBV6-1 and TRBJ2-7, with 11 bases aligning to TRBD2. This CDR3 region has 14 residues. CDR1 MNHNS and CDR2 SASEGT come from the germline V gene. CDR3 DNA: TGTGCCGGCAGGGTTAGCGGGGGGGCTGAAGAGCAGTACTTC. Translating it yields CAGRVSGGAEEQYF.

The chain couples TRBV18 to TRBJ1-5, with unresolved D. CDR3 length: 16 amino acids. The germline V and J ends were trimmed by 2 bases and 0 bases, with 11 bases remaining between them. CDR1 KGHSH and CDR2 LQKENI come from the germline V gene. The CDR3 sequence is CASSPVRQDSNQPQHF. CDR3 coding DNA: TGTGCCAGCTCACCAGTCCGCCAGGATAGCAATCAGCCCCAGCATTTT.

This chain connects TRBV19 to TRBJ1-5; D not certain. The ends were cut back, 6 bases at V and 3 bases at J, with 12 bases in the middle. Germline loops: CDR1 LNHDA, CDR2 SQIVND (reference sequence). The CDR3 length is 14 residues. CDR3 loop: CASSKQNTNQPQHF. The DNA for the CDR3 is TGTGCCAGTAGCAAACAGAACACCAATCAGCCCCAGCATTTT.

The chain combines TRBV7-9 with TRBJ2-7; 7 positions match TRBD2. The CDR3 totals 16 residues. J was trimmed by 4 bases and V by 3 bases; bases with no gene match: 12. Per the germline V gene, CDR1 is SEHNR and CDR2 is FQNEAQ (reference sequence). This chain's CDR3 is CASSFSLLAKEYEQYF. DNA of the CDR3: TGTGCCAGCAGCTTTTCTTTACTAGCGAAGGAATACGAGCAGTACTTC.

This clone was observed a single time. CDR3 sequence: CASSLASGGLGDTQYF. The CDR3 region has the DNA TGCGCCAGCAGCTTGGCTAGCGGGGGGCTAGGAGATACGCAGTATTTT. This chain connects TRBV5-1 to TRBJ2-3, with 11 bases that match TRBD2. After removal of 0 bases from V and 5 bases from J, the junction contained 5 bases not matched to a gene. This CDR3 contains 16 residues. CDR1 is SGHRS and CDR2 is YFSETQ in the germline V gene.

The chain has TRBV19 and TRBJ1-1; 8 positions agree with TRBD1. Trimming took 5 bases from V and 3 from J; bases not matched to a gene: 2. The V gene's germline CDR1 is LNHDA and CDR2 SQIVND (reference sequence). This CDR3 region has 13 residues. Here the CDR3 reads CASSWDRYTEAFF. In DNA, the CDR3 is TGTGCCAGTAGTTGGGACAGGTACACTGAAGCTTTCTTT.

V gene TRBV5-1 combines with J gene TRBJ2-3, with 7 positions matching TRBD1. This CDR3 comprises 15 residues. V shed 5 bases, J shed 0 bases, and the junction held 6 bases outside the gene matches. Germline assignment: CDR1 SGHRS and CDR2 YFSETQ. CDR3 DNA sequence: TGCGCCAGCAGGCCAGGACAGGTTAGCACAGATACGCAGTATTTT. It translates to CASRPGQVSTDTQYF.